The present entry profiles one T cell receptor (beta chain) with its context. Its antigen is unknown. No base quality values were provided; no much bigger clone lies one nucleotide off. The collaborating institutions used their own protocols to collect whole blood in K2EDTA tubes. Collaborator samples were shipped for TCRbeta analysis as frozen whole blood, isolated PBMCs, or DNA extracted from either sample type. The entry originates in a study of blood T cell repertoires in COVID-19 (dated by TCRdb to about 2020). At the level of the whole study: The collaborator samples originated in the United States, Italy and Spain and spanned the acute and convalescent phases of COVID-19. The prospective study material was composed of cDNA or gDNA derived from T cells, B-cell-depleted T cells, or PBMCs. Subjects who had been exposed to COVID-19, were actively infected with it, or had recovered from it provided the deeply sampled blood TCRbeta repertoires that made up the dataset. The repertoires were released in a freely available public database meant as a resource for research on the immune response to SARS-CoV-2. Samples were obtained from the ongoing ImmuneRACE study (first 160 participants) and from 950 to 1,500 subjects provided by 6 global collaborators. Nearly every sample came with metadata listing a de-identified subject ID, COVID-19 status, age in years and sex. Where available, HLA class I and class II types were obtained from metadata supplied by the sample provider rather than from assay-based typing. Overall study outcomes, separate from this receptor: Clinical and demographic metadata were provided uncurated, with the amount varying by source and participant.

TCRbeta CDR3 regions were amplified from genomic DNA by means of the immunoSEQ Assay, a bias-controlled multiplex PCR. The source study handled its data this way. Within the assay, amplification of reference gene primers was used to estimate how many nucleated cells each sample contained. To quantify the absolute abundance of each unique TCRbeta CDR3 rearrangement, sequence reads were collapsed and filtered. Productive Simpson clonality was computed per sample as the square root of Simpson's diversity index over productive rearrangements. TCRdb obtained this table from immuneACCESS and retained in-frame rearrangements with V and J assigned. These tables miss some clones; where compared with another copy, unresolved V genes account for less than half of the shortfall, and the remainder is unexplained. V and J calls and clone size come straight from that table; D and trimming were deduced from the DNA. Across this sample there are about 160,000 clones, with 70% to 85% seen only once. The top ten hold about 24% of the sample.

The CDR3 spans 15 residues, from the cysteine through the phenylalanine. Solely the CDR3 DNA is kept, with 45 bases framed from the first base. Trimming removed 4 bases from V and 4 bases from J; the gene matches leave 4 bases unexplained. As encoded in the germline V gene, CDR1 is SGHTA while CDR2 is FQGNSA. The sequence joins TRBV7-2 to TRBJ1-3; TRBD1 fits 10 bases in the junction. Specimen: peripheral blood. The TCR sequence derives from a woman over 75 with acute or convalescent COVID-19. The CDR3 is CASSSDRGSGNTIYF. The bases read TGTGCCAGCAGCTCGGACAGGGGGTCAGGAAACACCATATATTTT.